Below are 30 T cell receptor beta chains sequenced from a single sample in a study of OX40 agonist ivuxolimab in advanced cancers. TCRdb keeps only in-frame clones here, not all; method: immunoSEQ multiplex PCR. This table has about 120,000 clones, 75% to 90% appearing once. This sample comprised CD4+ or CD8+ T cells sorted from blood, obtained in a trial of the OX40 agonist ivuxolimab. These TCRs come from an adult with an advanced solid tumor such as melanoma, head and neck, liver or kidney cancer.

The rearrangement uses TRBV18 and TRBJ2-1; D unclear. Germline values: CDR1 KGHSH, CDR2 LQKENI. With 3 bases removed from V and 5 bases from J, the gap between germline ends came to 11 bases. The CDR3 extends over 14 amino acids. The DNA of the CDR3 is TGTGCCAGCTCACCCCGGGCTACCGACAATGAGCAGTTCTTC. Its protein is CASSPRATDNEQFF.

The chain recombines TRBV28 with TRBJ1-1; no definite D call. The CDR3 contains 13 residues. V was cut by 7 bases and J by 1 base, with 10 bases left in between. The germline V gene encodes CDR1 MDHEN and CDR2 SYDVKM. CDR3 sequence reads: CASILGGNTEAFF. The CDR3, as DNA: TGTGCCAGCATTCTTGGAGGGAACACTGAAGCTTTCTTT.

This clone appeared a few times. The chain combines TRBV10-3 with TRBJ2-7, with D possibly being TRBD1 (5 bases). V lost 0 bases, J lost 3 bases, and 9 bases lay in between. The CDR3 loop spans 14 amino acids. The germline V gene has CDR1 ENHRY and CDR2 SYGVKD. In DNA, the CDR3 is TGTGCCATCAGTGAGTCGAGACAGAGCTACGAGCAGTACTTC. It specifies CAISESRQSYEQYF.

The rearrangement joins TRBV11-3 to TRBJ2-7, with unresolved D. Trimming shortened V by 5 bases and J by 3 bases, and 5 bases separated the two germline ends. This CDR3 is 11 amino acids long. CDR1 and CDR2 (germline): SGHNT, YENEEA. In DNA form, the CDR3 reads TGTGCCAGCAGCCGCGGCTACGAGCAGTACTTC. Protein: CASSRGYEQYF.

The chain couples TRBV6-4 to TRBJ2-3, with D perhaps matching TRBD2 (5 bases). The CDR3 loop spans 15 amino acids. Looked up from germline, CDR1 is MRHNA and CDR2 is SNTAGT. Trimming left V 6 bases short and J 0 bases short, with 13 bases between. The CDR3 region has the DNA TGTGCCAGCAGCCCTAGCAGCACCAGCACAGATACGCAGTATTTT. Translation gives CASSPSSTSTDTQYF.

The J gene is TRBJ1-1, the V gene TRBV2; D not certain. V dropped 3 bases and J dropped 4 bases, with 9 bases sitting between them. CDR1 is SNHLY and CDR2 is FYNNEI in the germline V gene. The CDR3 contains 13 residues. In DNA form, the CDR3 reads TGTGCCAGCAGTGATATCAGTGGCACTGAAGCTTTCTTT. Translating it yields CASSDISGTEAFF.

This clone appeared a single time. The CDR3 coding sequence is TGTGCCAGCAGCTTAACCGGGACAGGGGGCGGAGGAGCTTTCTTT. It specifies CASSLTGTGGGGAFF. The J gene is TRBJ1-1, the V gene TRBV5-4; the match to TRBD1 covers 12 bases. CDR1 SGHNT and CDR2 YYREEE come from the germline V gene (reference sequence). V gave up 2 bases and J gave up 10 bases; unmatched junction bases: 9. CDR3 length: 15 amino acids.

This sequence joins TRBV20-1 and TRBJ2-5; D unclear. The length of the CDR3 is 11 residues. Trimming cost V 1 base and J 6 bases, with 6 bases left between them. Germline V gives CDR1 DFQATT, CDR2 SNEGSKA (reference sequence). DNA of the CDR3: TGCAGTGCTAGAGCCCCTCAGACCCAGTACTTC. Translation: CSARAPQTQYF.

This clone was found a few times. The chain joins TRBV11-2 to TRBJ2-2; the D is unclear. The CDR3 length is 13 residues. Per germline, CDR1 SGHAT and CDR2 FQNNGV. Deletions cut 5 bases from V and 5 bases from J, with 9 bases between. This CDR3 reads CASSVRVTGELFF. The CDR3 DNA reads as TGTGCCAGCAGCGTCCGGGTTACCGGGGAGCTGTTTTTT. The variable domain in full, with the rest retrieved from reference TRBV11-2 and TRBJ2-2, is EAGVAQSPRYKIIEKRQSVAFWCNPISGHATLYWYQQILGQGPKLLIQFQNNGVVDDSQLPKDRFSAERLKGVDSTLKIQPAKLEDSAVYLCASSVRVTGELFFGEGSRLTVL.

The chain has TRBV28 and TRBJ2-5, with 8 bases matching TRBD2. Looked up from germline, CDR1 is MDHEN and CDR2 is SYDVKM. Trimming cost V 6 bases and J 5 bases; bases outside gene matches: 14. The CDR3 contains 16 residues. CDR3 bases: TGTGCCAGCAGCCAGCTCGGACTAGCTTTCAGGGAGACCCAGTACTTC. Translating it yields CASSQLGLAFRETQYF.

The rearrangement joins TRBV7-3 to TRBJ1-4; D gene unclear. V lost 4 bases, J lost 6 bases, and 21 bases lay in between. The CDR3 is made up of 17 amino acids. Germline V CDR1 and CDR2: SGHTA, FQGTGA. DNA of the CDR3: TGTGCCAGCAGCTCACCATCTCTAGGGAGGAGGGATGAAAAACTGTTTTTT. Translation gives CASSSPSLGRRDEKLFF. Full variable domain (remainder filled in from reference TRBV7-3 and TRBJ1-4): GAGVSQTPSNKVTEKGKYVELRCDPISGHTALYWYRQSLGQGPEFLIYFQGTGAADDSGLPNDRFFAVRPEGSVSTLKIQRTERGDSAVYLCASSSPSLGRRDEKLFFGSGTQLSVL.

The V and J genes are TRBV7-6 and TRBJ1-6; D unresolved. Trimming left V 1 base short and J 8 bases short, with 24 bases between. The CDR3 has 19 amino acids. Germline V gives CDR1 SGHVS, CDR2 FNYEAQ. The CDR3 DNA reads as TGTGCCAGCAGCTTAGTAGCGGGAAGTCGACCTAATAGGGATTCACCCCTCCACTTT. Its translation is CASSLVAGSRPNRDSPLHF.

The CDR3 DNA follows: TGTGCCAGTAGTATGAGTTTGGGCACTGAAGCTTTCTTT. It translates to CASSMSLGTEAFF. This chain joins TRBV19 and TRBJ1-1; unclear D gene. The CDR3 contains 13 residues. Germline V gene sequence: CDR1 LNHDA, CDR2 SQIVND (reference sequence). V was shortened by 3 bases and J by 4 bases, with 9 bases between the two germline ends. Looking up the rest from reference TRBV19 and TRBJ1-1 gives the full variable domain: DGGITQSPKYLFRKEGQNVTLSCEQNLNHDAMYWYRQDPGQGLRLIYYSQIVNDFQKGDIAEGYSVSREKKESFPLTVTSAQKNPTAFYLCASSMSLGTEAFFGQGTRLTVV.

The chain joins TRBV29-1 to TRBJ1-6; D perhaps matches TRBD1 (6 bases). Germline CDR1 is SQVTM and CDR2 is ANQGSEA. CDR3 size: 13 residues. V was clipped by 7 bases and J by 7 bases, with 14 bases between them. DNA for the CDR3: TGCAGCGCTAACGACGGGGGCAATTCACCCCTCCACTTT. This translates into CSANDGGNSPLHF. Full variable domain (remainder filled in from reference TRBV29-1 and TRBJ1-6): SAVISQKPSRDICQRGTSLTIQCQVDSQVTMMFWYRQQPGQSLTLIATANQGSEATYESGFVIDKFPISRPNLTFSTLTVSNMSPEDSSIYLCSANDGGNSPLHFGNGTRLTVT.

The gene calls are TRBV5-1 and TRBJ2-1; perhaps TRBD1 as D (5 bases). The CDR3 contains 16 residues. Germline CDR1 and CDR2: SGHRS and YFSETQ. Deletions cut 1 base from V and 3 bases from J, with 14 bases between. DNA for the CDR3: TGCGCCAGCAGCTTGTTACCCGGACATAACTACAATGAGCAGTTCTTC. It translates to CASSLLPGHNYNEQFF.

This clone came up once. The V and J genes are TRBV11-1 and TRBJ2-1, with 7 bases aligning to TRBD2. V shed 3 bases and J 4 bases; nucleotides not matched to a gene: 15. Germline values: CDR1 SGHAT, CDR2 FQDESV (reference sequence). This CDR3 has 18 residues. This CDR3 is CASSFSSVGSGAYNEQFF. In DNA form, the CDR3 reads TGTGCCAGCAGCTTCTCATCCGTTGGCAGCGGGGCATACAATGAGCAGTTCTTC.

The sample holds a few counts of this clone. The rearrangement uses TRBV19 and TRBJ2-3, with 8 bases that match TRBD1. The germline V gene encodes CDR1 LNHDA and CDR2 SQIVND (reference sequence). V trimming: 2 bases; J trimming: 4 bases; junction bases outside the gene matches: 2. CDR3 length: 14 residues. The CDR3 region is CASSIQGAPDTQYF. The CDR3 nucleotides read TGTGCCAGTAGTATACAGGGGGCCCCAGATACGCAGTATTTT. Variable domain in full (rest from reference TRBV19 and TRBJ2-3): DGGITQSPKYLFRKEGQNVTLSCEQNLNHDAMYWYRQDPGQGLRLIYYSQIVNDFQKGDIAEGYSVSREKKESFPLTVTSAQKNPTAFYLCASSIQGAPDTQYFGPGTRLTVL.

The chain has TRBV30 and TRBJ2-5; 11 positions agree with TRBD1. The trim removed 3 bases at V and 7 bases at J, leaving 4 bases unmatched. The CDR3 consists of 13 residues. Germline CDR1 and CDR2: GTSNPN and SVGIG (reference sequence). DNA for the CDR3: TGTGCCTGGAGGAGGGGACAGGGGGGGACCCAGTACTTC. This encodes CAWRRGQGGTQYF.

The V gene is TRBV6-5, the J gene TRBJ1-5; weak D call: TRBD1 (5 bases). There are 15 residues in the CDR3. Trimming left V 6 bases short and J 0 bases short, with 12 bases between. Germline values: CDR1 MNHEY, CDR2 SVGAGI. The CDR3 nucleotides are TGTGCCAGCAGAAGACAGCGAAATAGCAATCAGCCCCAGCATTTT. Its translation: CASRRQRNSNQPQHF.

The CDR3 reads CASSVAPSGDNEQFF. DNA of the CDR3: TGTGCCAGCAGCGTAGCACCTAGCGGGGACAATGAGCAGTTCTTC. This chain connects TRBV9 to TRBJ2-1, with 9 bases matching TRBD2. V lost 0 bases and J lost 5; bases outside the gene matches: 3. There are 15 residues in the CDR3. The germline CDR1 and CDR2 sequences are SGDLS and YYNGEE.

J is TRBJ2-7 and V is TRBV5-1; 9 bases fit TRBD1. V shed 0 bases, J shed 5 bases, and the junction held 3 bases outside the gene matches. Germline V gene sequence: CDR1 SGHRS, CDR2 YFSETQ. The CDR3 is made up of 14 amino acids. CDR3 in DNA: TGCGCCAGCAGCTTGGGACAGGGGGTCCACGAGCAGTACTTC. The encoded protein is CASSLGQGVHEQYF. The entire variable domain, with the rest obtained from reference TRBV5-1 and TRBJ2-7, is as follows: KAGVTQTPRYLIKTRGQQVTLSCSPISGHRSVSWYQQTPGQGLQFLFEYFSETQRNKGNFPGRFSGRQFSNSRSEMNVSTLELGDSALYLCASSLGQGVHEQYFGPGTRLTVT.

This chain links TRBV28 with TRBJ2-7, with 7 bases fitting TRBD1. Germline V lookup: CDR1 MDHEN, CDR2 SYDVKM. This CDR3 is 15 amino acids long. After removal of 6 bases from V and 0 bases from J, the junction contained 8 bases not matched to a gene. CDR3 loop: CASSFTGAPSYEQYF. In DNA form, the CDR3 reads TGTGCCAGCAGCTTCACAGGGGCTCCCTCCTACGAGCAGTACTTC.

Written as DNA, the CDR3 is TGCGCCAGCAGCCAAGATACGGGTCGCGGCTACACCTTC. Translation: CASSQDTGRGYTF. V usage is TRBV4-3 and J usage is TRBJ1-2; no clear D. Germline CDR1 is LGHNA and CDR2 is YSLEER. V lost 0 bases to trimming and J lost 8 bases, with 10 bases between them. The CDR3 extends over 13 amino acids.

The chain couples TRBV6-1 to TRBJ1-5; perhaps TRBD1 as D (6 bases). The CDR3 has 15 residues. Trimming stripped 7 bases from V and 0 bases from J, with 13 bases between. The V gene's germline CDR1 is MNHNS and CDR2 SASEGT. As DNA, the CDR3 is TGTGCCAGCAACGGGACACCTTATAGCAATCAGCCCCAGCATTTT. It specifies CASNGTPYSNQPQHF.

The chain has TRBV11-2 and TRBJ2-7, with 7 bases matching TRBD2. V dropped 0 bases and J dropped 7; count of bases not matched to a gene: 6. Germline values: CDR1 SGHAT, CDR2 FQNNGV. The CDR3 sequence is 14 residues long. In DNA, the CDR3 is TGTGCCAGCAGCTTAGATGGGGGGGAAAGGGAGCAGTACTTC. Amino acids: CASSLDGGEREQYF.

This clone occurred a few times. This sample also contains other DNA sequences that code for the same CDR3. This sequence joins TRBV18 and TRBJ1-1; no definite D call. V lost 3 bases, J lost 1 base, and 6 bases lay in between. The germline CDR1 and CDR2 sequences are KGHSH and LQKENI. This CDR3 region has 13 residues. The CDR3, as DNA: TGTGCCAGCTCACCGCAGGAGAACACTGAAGCTTTCTTT. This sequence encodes CASSPQENTEAFF.

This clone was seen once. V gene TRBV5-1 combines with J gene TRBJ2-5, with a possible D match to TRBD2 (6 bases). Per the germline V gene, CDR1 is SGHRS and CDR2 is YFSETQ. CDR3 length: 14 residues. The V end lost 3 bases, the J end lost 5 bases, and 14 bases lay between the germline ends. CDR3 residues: CASSSLSGGETQYF. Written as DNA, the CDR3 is TGCGCCAGCAGCTCCCTGTCCGGAGGGGAGACCCAGTACTTC.

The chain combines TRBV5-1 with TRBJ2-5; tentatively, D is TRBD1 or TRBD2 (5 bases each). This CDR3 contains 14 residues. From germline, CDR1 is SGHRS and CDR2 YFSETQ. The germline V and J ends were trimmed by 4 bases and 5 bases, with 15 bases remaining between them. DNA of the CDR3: TGCGCCAGCAGCGGGGACGGTCGGCGGGAGACCCAGTACTTC. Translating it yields CASSGDGRRETQYF.

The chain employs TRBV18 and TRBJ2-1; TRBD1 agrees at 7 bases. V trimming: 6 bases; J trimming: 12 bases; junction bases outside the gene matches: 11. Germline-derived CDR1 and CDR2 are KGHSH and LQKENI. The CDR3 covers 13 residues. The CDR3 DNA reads TGTGCCAGCTCTCCAGCTTTAGGGGGCGGGCAGTTCTTC. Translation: CASSPALGGGQFF.

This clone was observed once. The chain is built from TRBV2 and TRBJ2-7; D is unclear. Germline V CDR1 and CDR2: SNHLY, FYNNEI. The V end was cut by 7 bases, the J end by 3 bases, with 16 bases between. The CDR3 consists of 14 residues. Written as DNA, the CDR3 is TGTGCCAGCACCCTGGGCAGGCCAGTCTACGAGCAGTACTTC. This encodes CASTLGRPVYEQYF.